These T cell receptor beta chains were read from a single sample in a study of neoadjuvant anti-PD-1 for oral cavity cancer. Clones were sequenced by immunoSEQ multiplex PCR, and TCRdb holds only the in-frame ones, with some missing. The top ten clones hold roughly 8.3% of a sample with several thousand clones, about 60% of them seen once. The source material was tumor tissue, sampled before nivolumab (anti-PD-1) treatment. Receptor source: a person aged 40 to 85 with oral cavity squamous cell carcinoma. Both conserved end residues are part of each CDR3. D genes are given only for firm matches. A clone size is listed for some rows: how often the clone was seen (once, few, many), or a class if it is expanded.

J gene,clone size,V gene,D gene,CDR3 protein,CDR3 DNA
TRBJ2-5,once,TRBV10-3,TRBD1,CAISEGQGRLQETQYF,TGTGCCATCAGTGAAGGACAGGGGAGGCTACAAGAGACCCAGTACTTC
TRBJ1-1,few,TRBV11-2,-,CASSLSPTGSGTEAFF,TGTGCCAGCAGCCTAAGCCCTACAGGGTCCGGCACTGAAGCTTTCTTT
TRBJ1-1,-,TRBV5-1,TRBD1,CASSGQGGYAEAFF,TGCGCCAGCAGCGGACAGGGCGGTTATGCTGAAGCTTTCTTT
TRBJ2-1,-,TRBV5-1,-,CASSFGDPPILFF,TGCGCCAGCAGCTTCGGGGACCCACCAATTCTGTTCTTC
TRBJ2-7,-,TRBV11-2,-,CASSLGATDLPYEQYF,TGTGCCAGCAGCTTAGGGGCGACAGATCTTCCTTACGAGCAGTACTTC
TRBJ2-1,-,TRBV5-1,TRBD2,CASSLVVSGSVDEQFF,TGCGCCAGCAGCTTGGTCGTTAGCGGGAGTGTGGATGAGCAGTTCTTC
TRBJ1-1,-,TRBV7-2,TRBD1,CASSLGAGGEAFF,TGTGCCAGCAGCTTAGGGGCAGGGGGTGAAGCTTTCTTT
TRBJ2-7,-,TRBV11-2,TRBD2,CASSLGVQRGSYEQYF,TGTGCCAGCAGCTTAGGTGTCCAGCGGGGCTCCTACGAGCAGTACTTC
TRBJ1-1,-,TRBV6-5,TRBD1,CASRRQGRNTEAFF,TGTGCCAGCAGGAGACAGGGTCGGAACACTGAAGCTTTCTTT
TRBJ2-1,-,TRBV6-1,TRBD2,CASSGGGSGSNEQFF,TGTGCCAGCAGTGGAGGGGGTAGCGGGAGTAATGAGCAGTTCTTC
TRBJ2-3,-,TRBV27,-,CASRPVTGETTSTDTQYF,TGTGCCAGCAGGCCTGTGACGGGTGAGACTACTAGCACAGATACGCAGTATTTT
TRBJ1-1,-,TRBV30,TRBD1,CAWSTVQGARAFF,TGTGCCTGGAGTACCGTCCAGGGGGCGCGAGCTTTCTTT
TRBJ1-2,-,TRBV7-2,-,CASSSRDPKGSGYTF,TGTGCCAGCAGCAGCCGGGACCCTAAAGGCAGTGGCTACACCTTC
TRBJ1-5,-,TRBV5-6,-,CASSLQNSNQPQHF,TGTGCCAGCAGCTTGCAGAATAGCAATCAGCCCCAGCATTTT
TRBJ2-3,-,TRBV29-1,-,CSTTGTATDTQYF,TGCAGCACGACCGGGACGGCAACAGATACGCAGTATTTT
TRBJ2-3,few,TRBV6-1,TRBD2,CASSEIGGAVDTQYF,TGTGCCAGCAGTGAGATCGGGGGGGCGGTAGATACGCAGTATTTT